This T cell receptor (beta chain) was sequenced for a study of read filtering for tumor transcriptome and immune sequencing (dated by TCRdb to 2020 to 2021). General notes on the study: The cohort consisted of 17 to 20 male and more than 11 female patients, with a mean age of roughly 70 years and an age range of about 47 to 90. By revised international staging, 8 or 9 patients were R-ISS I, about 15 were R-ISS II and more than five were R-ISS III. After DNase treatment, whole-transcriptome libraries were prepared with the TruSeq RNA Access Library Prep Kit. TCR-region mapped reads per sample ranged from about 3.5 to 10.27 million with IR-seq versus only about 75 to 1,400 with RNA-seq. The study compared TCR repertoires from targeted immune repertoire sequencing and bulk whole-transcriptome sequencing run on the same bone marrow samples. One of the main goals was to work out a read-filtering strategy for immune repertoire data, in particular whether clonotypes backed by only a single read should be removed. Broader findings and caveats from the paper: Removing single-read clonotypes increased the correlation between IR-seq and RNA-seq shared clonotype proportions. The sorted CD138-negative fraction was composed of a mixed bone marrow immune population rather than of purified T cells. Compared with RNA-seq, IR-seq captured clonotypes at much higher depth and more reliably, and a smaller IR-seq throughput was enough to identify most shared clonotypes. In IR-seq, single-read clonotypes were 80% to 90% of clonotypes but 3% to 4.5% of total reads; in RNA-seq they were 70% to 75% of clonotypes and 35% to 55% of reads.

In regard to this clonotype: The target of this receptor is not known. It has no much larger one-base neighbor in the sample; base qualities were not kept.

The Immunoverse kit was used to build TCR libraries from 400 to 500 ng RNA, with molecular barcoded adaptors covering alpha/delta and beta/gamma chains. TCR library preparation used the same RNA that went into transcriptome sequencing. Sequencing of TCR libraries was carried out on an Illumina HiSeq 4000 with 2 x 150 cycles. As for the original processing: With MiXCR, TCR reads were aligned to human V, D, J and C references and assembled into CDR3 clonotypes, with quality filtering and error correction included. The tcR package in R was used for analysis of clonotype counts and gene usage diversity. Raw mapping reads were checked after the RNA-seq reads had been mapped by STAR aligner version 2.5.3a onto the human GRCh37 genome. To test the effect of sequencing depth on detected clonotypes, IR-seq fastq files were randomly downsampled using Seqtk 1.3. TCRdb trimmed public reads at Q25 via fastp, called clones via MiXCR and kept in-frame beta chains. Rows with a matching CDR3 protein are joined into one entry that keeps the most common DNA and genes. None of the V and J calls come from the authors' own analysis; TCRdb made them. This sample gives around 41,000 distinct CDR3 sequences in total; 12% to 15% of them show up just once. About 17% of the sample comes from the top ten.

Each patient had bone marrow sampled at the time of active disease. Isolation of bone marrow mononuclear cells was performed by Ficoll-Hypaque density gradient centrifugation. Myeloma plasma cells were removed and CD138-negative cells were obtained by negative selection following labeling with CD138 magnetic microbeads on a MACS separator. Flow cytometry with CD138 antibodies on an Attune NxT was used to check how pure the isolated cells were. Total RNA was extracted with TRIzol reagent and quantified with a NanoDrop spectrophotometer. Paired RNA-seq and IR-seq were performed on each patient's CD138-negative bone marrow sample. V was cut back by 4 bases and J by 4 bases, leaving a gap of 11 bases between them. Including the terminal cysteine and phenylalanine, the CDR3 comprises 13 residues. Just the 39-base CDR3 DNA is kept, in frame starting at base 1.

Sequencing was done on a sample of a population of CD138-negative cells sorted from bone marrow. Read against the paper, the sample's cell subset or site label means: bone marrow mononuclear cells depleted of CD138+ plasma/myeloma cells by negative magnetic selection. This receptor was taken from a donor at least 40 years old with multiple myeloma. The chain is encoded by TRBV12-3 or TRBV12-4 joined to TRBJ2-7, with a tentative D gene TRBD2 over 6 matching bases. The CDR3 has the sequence CASSWGEQYEQYF. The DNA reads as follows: TGTGCCAGCAGTTGGGGGGAACAATACGAGCAGTACTTC.